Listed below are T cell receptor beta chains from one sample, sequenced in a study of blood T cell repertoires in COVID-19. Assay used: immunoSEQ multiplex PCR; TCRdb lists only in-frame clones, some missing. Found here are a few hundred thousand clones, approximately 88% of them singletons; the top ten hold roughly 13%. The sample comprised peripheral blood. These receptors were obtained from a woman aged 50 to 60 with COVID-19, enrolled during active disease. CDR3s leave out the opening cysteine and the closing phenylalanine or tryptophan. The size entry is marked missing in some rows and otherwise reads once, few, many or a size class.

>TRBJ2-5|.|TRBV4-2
ASSQGTGTGGKETQY
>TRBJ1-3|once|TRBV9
ASSVYREDSGNTIY
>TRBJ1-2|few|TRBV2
ATARGTNYGYT
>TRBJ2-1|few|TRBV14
ASSSTGLAGGYSYNEQF
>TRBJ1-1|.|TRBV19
ASTTRRQTEAF
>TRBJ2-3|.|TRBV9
ASSSTPYSTDTQY
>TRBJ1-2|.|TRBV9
ASSIRDRGTPNYGYT
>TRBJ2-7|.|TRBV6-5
ASRGGQGTSYEQY
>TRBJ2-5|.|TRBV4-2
ASSFGGNQETQY
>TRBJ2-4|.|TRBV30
AWSLGQGPAGAKNIQY
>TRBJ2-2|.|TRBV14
ASSQEAAGRTGELF
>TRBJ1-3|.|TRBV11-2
ASSFLLGGGGNTIY
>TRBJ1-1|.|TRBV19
ASSLTVMRAEAF
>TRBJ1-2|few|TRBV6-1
ASSEGTGTSYGYT
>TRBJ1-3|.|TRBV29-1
SVGREGNTIY
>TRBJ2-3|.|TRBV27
ASWGPDTQY
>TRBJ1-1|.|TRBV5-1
ASSGQLNTEAF
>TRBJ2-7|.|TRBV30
AWKDTPSHEQY
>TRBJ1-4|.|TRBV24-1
ATSERQGSKLF
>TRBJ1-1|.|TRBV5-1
ASSSLGPDTEAF
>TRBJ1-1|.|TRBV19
ASSSLAGLNTEAF
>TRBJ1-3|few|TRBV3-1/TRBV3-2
ASSQDRGPGNTIY
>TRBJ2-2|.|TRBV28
ASSLGGLTGELF
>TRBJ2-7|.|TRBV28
ASSLRLDYSYEQY
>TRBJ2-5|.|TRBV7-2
ASSLIGETQY
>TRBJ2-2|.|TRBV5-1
ASRQGGLQGGELF
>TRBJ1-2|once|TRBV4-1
ASSLSPGTGEYGYT
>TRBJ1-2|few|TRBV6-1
ASSDSGTGGRRGYT
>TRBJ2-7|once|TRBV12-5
ASGLLTSLSGTGAEQY
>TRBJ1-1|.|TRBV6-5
ASLTGAENTEAF
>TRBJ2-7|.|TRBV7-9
ASSKGQNEQY
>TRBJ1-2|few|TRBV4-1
ASSQAAGIYGYT
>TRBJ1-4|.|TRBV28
ASSFRDSNEKLF
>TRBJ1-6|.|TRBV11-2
ASRTGTVNSPLH
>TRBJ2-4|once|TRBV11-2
ASSSPGGKNIQY
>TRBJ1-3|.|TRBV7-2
ASSLPGLSGNTIY
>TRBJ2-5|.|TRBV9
ASSDTGGETQY
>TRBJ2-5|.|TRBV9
ASSARTSQETQY
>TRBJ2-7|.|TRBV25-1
ASSLGGVRAHEQY
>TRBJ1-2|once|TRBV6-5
ASSLVPGQADGYT
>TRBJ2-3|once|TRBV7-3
ASSLLARDTQY
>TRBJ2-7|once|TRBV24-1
ATSGPAGINYEQY
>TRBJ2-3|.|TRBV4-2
ASSQVGLGDDTQY
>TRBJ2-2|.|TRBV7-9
AGKDRPTGELF
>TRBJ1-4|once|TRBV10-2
ASSDRDRGNEKLF
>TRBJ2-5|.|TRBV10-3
AISPGQEETQY
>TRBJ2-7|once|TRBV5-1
ASSSAAGDEQY
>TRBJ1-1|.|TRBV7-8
ASSPPGGFNTEAF
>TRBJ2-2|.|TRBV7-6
ASSEGLAGTGELF
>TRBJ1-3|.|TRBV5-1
ASSPDIYRNTIY
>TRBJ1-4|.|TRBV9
ASSAPPGTGINEKLF